This TCR beta chain was sequenced during a study of PD-1 blockade in classical Hodgkin lymphoma. For this clone: Its antigen is unidentified.

Repertoires were generated with immunoSEQ multiplex PCR, while TCRdb's copy carries only in-frame clones and drops some. This sample has tens of thousands of clones; roughly 70% occur once, and the top ten carry over 12%. After autologous stem cell transplantation all patients relapsed, and prior brentuximab vedotin exposure differed between cohorts. V lost 6 bases to trimming and J lost 6 bases, with 17 bases between them. CDR1 is MNHEY and CDR2 is SMNVEV in the germline V gene (reference sequence). The length of the CDR3 is 15 residues. General observations from the study: A significant rise in TCR diversity by C4D1 was seen for CD4+ but not CD8+ cells. Newly diagnosed patients and complete responders had comparable diversity at baseline. Newly diagnosed patients were said to have less baseline TCR diversity than healthy donors did.

The rearrangement links TRBV27 to TRBJ1-4; D possibly corresponds to TRBD1 (5 bases). The TCR sequence derives from a human donor with classical Hodgkin lymphoma. The material sequenced was peripheral blood mononuclear cells (PBMCs), taken before the second cycle of nivolumab. The CDR3 sequence: CASRRDSGGYEKLFF. DNA of the CDR3: TGTGCCAGCAGACGGGACTCCGGCGGGTATGAAAAACTGTTTTTT.